The 11 T cell receptor beta chains reported below all come from one sample, sequenced in a study of shared clonotypes between healthy human individuals. Method: immunoSEQ multiplex PCR; TCRdb's copy keeps in-frame clones and lacks some. The sample has roughly 2,500,000 clones, over 85% seen once. The sample taken for sequencing was naive CD4+ T cells from PBMCs. Specified subset: CD45RA+ positively selected. All receptors come from a man between 18 and 29 years old in good health. Some clones in this sample may be carry-over from other donors' samples.

The chain is built from TRBV2 and TRBJ2-7; 7 bases agree with TRBD1. V was pared by 6 bases and J by 3 bases, with 8 bases of the junction left unmatched. The germline gives CDR1 SNHLY, CDR2 FYNNEI. This CDR3 has 14 amino acids. The DNA for the CDR3 is TGTGCCAGCAGAAGGACAGGAGAGGTCTACGAGCAGTACTTC. The encoded protein is CASRRTGEVYEQYF. Full variable domain (rest looked up from reference TRBV2 and TRBJ2-7): EPEVTQTPSHQVTQMGQEVILRCVPISNHLYFYWYRQILGQKVEFLVSFYNNEISEKSEIFDDQFSVERPDGSNFTLKIRSTKLEDSAMYFCASRRTGEVYEQYFGPGTRLTVT.

A word on this clone: The same CDR3 can be traced to other DNA sequences in this sample. The rearrangement uses TRBV5-1 and TRBJ2-3; 9 bases line up with TRBD2. V dropped 1 base and J dropped 0; count of bases not matched to a gene: 0. The CDR3 contains 15 residues. The germline V gene has CDR1 SGHRS and CDR2 YFSETQ. Here the CDR3 DNA reads TGCGCCAGCAGCTTGACTAGCGGGAGCACAGATACGCAGTATTTT. This encodes CASSLTSGSTDTQYF.

The chain carries TRBV5-1 and TRBJ2-1, with 8 bases fitting TRBD2. The germline V gene has CDR1 SGHRS and CDR2 YFSETQ. This CDR3 contains 14 residues. After removal of 7 bases from V and 8 bases from J, the junction contained 11 bases not matched to a gene. Here the CDR3 reads CASGTAAGEYEQFF. CDR3 bases: TGCGCCAGCGGAACGGCAGCGGGAGAATATGAGCAGTTCTTC.

The chain employs TRBV5-6 and TRBJ2-5; the match to TRBD2 covers 8 bases. The CDR3 covers 15 residues. Germline CDR1 reads SGHDT; CDR2 reads YYEEEE. Germline trimming cut 3 bases from V and 1 base from J; bases unmatched to any gene: 5. The CDR3 sequence is CASSSKTSVQETQYF. The CDR3, as DNA: TGTGCCAGCAGCTCGAAGACTAGCGTCCAAGAGACCCAGTACTTC.

The chain recombines TRBV6-1 with TRBJ1-2; D possibly corresponds to TRBD1 (5 bases). V lost 6 bases and J 8 bases, leaving 10 bases between the germline ends. Germline assignment: CDR1 MNHNS and CDR2 SASEGT. The CDR3 covers 11 residues. Here the CDR3 DNA reads TGTGCCAGCAGAGGGACCGGGGGCTACACCTTC. Its protein is CASRGTGGYTF.

This chain uses TRBV28 with TRBJ1-3, with D hard to call. Germline V gene sequence: CDR1 MDHEN, CDR2 SYDVKM. Trimming removed 1 base at V and 1 base at J, with 8 bases between. This CDR3 region has 15 residues. The CDR3 spells CASSLYGRSGNTIYF. The DNA for the CDR3 is TGTGCCAGCAGTTTATATGGCAGATCTGGAAACACCATATATTTT.

This clone occurred once. V usage is TRBV2 and J usage is TRBJ2-7; D gene unclear. V lost 4 bases and J lost 0, with 10 bases in between. This CDR3 contains 14 residues. The germline V gene encodes CDR1 SNHLY and CDR2 FYNNEI. Here the CDR3 reads CASSGASSSYEQYF. CDR3 bases: TGTGCCAGCAGTGGAGCGTCGAGCTCCTACGAGCAGTACTTC.

V and J are TRBV28 and TRBJ2-7, with D maybe TRBD2 (6 bases). Deletions cut 7 bases from V and 5 bases from J, with 21 bases between. Germline lookup yields CDR1 MDHEN and CDR2 SYDVKM. CDR3 length equals 15 residues. CDR3 amino acids: CASTPIRGSRDEQYF. As DNA, the CDR3 is TGTGCCAGCACCCCTATCCGGGGGAGTCGGGACGAGCAGTACTTC.

The chain has TRBV5-1 and TRBJ2-1, with 11 bases aligning to TRBD1. The CDR3 consists of 14 residues. V gave up 8 bases and J gave up 7 bases; unmatched junction bases: 8. Germline V gene sequence: CDR1 SGHRS, CDR2 YFSETQ. CDR3 loop: CASSGQGVKNEQFF. The CDR3 nucleotides are TGCGCCAGTTCGGGACAGGGGGTGAAGAATGAGCAGTTCTTC. The full variable domain, with the rest looked up from reference TRBV5-1 and TRBJ2-1, is KAGVTQTPRYLIKTRGQQVTLSCSPISGHRSVSWYQQTPGQGLQFLFEYFSETQRNKGNFPGRFSGRQFSNSRSEMNVSTLELGDSALYLCASSGQGVKNEQFFGPGTRLTVL.

V gene TRBV5-1 combines with J gene TRBJ2-5; 8 nucleotides agree with TRBD1. The length of the CDR3 is 13 residues. Trimming took 4 bases from V and 5 from J; bases not matched to a gene: 4. Looked up from germline, CDR1 is SGHRS and CDR2 is YFSETQ. CDR3 amino acids: CASSRDRFETQYF. The CDR3 DNA sequence: TGCGCCAGCAGCCGGGACAGGTTCGAGACCCAGTACTTC.

The chain combines TRBV27 with TRBJ2-6, with no clear D. Per germline, CDR1 MNHEY and CDR2 SMNVEV (reference sequence). The CDR3 loop spans 12 amino acids. The V end was cut by 4 bases, the J end by 8 bases, with 6 bases between. Here the CDR3 reads CASSSISNVLTF. The CDR3 coding sequence is TGTGCCAGCAGTTCCATCTCCAACGTCCTGACTTTC.